Described below is a single T cell receptor beta chain sequence and its context. Original processing methods: Amplification of reference gene primers provided the estimated nucleated cell counts. Produced via immunoSEQ multiplex PCR; TCRdb's table is partial and in-frame only. The V and J calls and clone size were taken over from that table, and D and trimming were inferred from the DNA. Of about 33,000 clones in the sample, 65% to 90% were seen once. These data originate in a study of blood T cell repertoires in COVID-19. Study-wide context: Acute and convalescent COVID-19 specimens originated in the United States, Italy and Spain. Nucleic acid was either cDNA or gDNA, and it came from T cells, B-cell-depleted T cells, or PBMCs.

Germline V CDR1 and CDR2: MGHRA, YSYEKL. There are 15 residues in the CDR3. V lost 4 bases to trimming and J lost 0 bases, with 12 bases between them. The clonotype was recovered from an elderly man with active COVID-19. The gene calls are TRBV4-1 and TRBJ1-1, with a weak D call TRBD1 (6 bases). Sequencing input: peripheral blood. CDR3 coding DNA: TGCGCCAGCAGCCTTTGGGAGGGGGTGAACACTGAAGCTTTCTTT. This encodes CASSLWEGVNTEAFF.